The 16 T cell receptor beta chains below all came from one sample that was sequenced in a study of T cells after yellow fever vaccination. TCRdb reanalysed the 5' RACE reads using MiXCR and keeps one entry per CDR3 protein. The data hold 20,000 to 25,000 distinct CDR3 sequences, with 5.2% observed a single time. The sequencing here drew on PBMCs, either bulk or a sorted T-cell subset (CD4+, CD8+, memory, or dextramer-sorted; not recorded which), taken approximately 47 days after the first yellow fever vaccination. The receptors here all came from a man aged 18 to 30 who received the YFV17D yellow fever vaccine.

This clonotype was seen a handful of times. The CDR3 region has the DNA TGTGCCAGCAGCCAAGATAATGGAGGCCCCAATGAGCAGTTCTTC. The encoded protein is CASSQDNGGPNEQFF. The rearrangement uses TRBV4-2 and TRBJ2-1; TRBD2 might be the D (5 bases). The CDR3 covers 15 residues. Germline V gene lookup returns CDR1 LGHNA and CDR2 YNFKEQ. With 0 bases removed from V and 6 bases from J, the gap between germline ends came to 12 bases.

This clonotype was counted many times. The rearrangement links TRBV7-2 to TRBJ1-2, with 10 bases matching TRBD1. Germline trimming cut 5 bases from V and 8 bases from J; bases unmatched to any gene: 8. This CDR3 region has 14 residues. Germline V gene lookup returns CDR1 SGHTA and CDR2 FQGNSA. The CDR3: CASSGGTGDLGYTF. The CDR3 DNA is TGTGCCAGCAGCGGGGGGACAGGGGACCTGGGCTACACCTTC. Full variable domain (outside the CDR3, taken from reference TRBV7-2 and TRBJ1-2): GAGVSQSPSNKVTEKGKDVELRCDPISGHTALYWYRQSLGQGLEFLIYFQGNSAPDKSGLPSDRFSAERTGGSVSTLTIQRTQQEDSAVYLCASSGGTGDLGYTFGSGTRLTVV.

This clonotype was counted many times. The chain recombines TRBV4-1 with TRBJ2-2; 9 nucleotides match TRBD1. The CDR3 consists of 16 residues. The germline CDR1 and CDR2 sequences are MGHRA and YSYEKL. Trimming cost V 8 bases and J 1 base; bases outside gene matches: 8. The CDR3 coding sequence is TGCGCCAGCTCCTATCCGGGACAGGGGAACACCGGGGAGCTGTTTTTT. It translates to CASSYPGQGNTGELFF.

This clonotype was seen at least ten times. This rearrangement joins TRBV5-4 to TRBJ1-2; D perhaps matches TRBD1 (5 bases). In germline, CDR1 is SGHNT, CDR2 YYREEE (reference sequence). The CDR3 runs 15 residues. Trimming pared 3 bases from V and 3 bases from J, leaving 15 bases between. CDR3 nucleotide sequence: TGTGCCAGCAGCTCTTCTCTCATAGGGGACTATGGCTACACCTTC. Protein sequence: CASSSSLIGDYGYTF.

This clonotype showed up many times. The chain links TRBV7-2 to TRBJ1-2; 7 positions agree with TRBD1. Germline CDR1 and CDR2: SGHTA and FQGNSA. This CDR3 spans 15 amino acids. Unmatched junction bases numbered 13, after V lost 4 bases and J lost 8 bases. The CDR3 DNA follows: TGTGCCAGCAGCTCCTACCTACAGGGGTCTGCCGGCTACACCTTC. Protein product: CASSSYLQGSAGYTF.

The sample holds many counts of this clonotype. The chain combines TRBV2 with TRBJ2-1; 13 positions match TRBD2. Germline V lookup: CDR1 SNHLY, CDR2 FYNNEI. The CDR3 runs to 15 residues. V was pared by 4 bases and J by 7 bases, with 4 bases of the junction left unmatched. DNA for the CDR3: TGTGCCAGCAGTGCGGGACTAGCGGGGACGAATGAGCAGTTCTTC. This encodes CASSAGLAGTNEQFF.

As concerns this clonotype: This may arise from a read error, as a much more abundant clone is one base away. V usage is TRBV24-1 and J usage is TRBJ1-2; the match to TRBD1 covers 11 bases. CDR3 length equals 17 residues. CDR1 is KGHDR and CDR2 is SFDVKD in the germline V gene. CDR3 residues: CAISDGGTGGTNYGYTF. The CDR3 coding sequence is TGTGCCATCAGTGATGGCGGGACAGGGGGTACTAACTATGGCTACACCTTC.

In its sample, this clonotype was seen many times. The CDR3 DNA is TGCGCCAGCAGCCCTCAGACCGGGCCCCAGGAGAAGTACTTC. Translated, it gives CASSPQTGPQEKYF. The chain employs TRBV5-1 and TRBJ2-7; D remains ambiguous. The V end was cut by 4 bases, the J end by 11 bases, with 22 bases between. CDR3 length: 14 amino acids. The germline CDR1 and CDR2 sequences are SGHRS and YFSETQ.

This clonotype has at least ten counts. J is TRBJ2-2 and V is TRBV5-1, with TRBD1 matching over 7 bases. The trim removed 4 bases at V and 4 bases at J, leaving 7 bases unmatched. Germline lookup yields CDR1 SGHRS and CDR2 YFSETQ. The CDR3 has 15 amino acids. This CDR3 is CASSERTGLTGELFF. In nucleotides, the CDR3 is TGCGCCAGCAGCGAGCGGACAGGCCTCACCGGGGAGCTGTTTTTT.

By sample fraction, this clonotype is medium-sized (0.01 to 0.1%). This chain uses TRBV18 with TRBJ2-3, with 9 nucleotides matching TRBD1. CDR1 and CDR2 (germline): KGHSH, LQKENI. The CDR3 contains 16 residues. The J segment lost 0 bases and the V segment lost 5 bases, leaving 6 bases of the junction unmatched. In DNA, the CDR3 is TGTGCCAGCTCAGCACAGGGGGCGGATAGCACAGATACGCAGTATTTT. This gives the protein CASSAQGADSTDTQYF. The full variable domain, in which reference TRBV18 and TRBJ2-3 provide the parts outside the CDR3, is NAGVMQNPRHLVRRRGQEARLRCSPMKGHSHVYWYRQLPEEGLKFMVYLQKENIIDESGMPKERFSAEFPKEGPSILRIQQVVRGDSAAYFCASSAQGADSTDTQYFGPGTRLTVL.

At least ten counts were recorded for this clonotype. CDR3 DNA: TGTGCCAGCTCACGAAACTACCTCTCAGGGGGCCGTGGCACCGGGGAGCTGTTTTTT. Translated, it gives CASSRNYLSGGRGTGELFF. V is TRBV18 and J is TRBJ2-2; the match to TRBD1 covers 8 bases. The CDR3 has 19 amino acids. In germline, CDR1 is KGHSH, CDR2 LQKENI. Trimming at V came to 4 bases and at J to 4 bases, leaving 17 bases not matched to a gene.

This clonotype has ten or more counts. The chain has TRBV6-5 and TRBJ2-1, with 12 bases that match TRBD2. Germline CDR1 is MNHEY and CDR2 is SVGAGI. The V and J ends lost 10 bases and 8 bases, in that order; junction bases with no gene match: 9. The CDR3 is 14 residues long. The CDR3 nucleotides are TGTGCCATAGCTAGCGGGGGGGCGGTTTATGAGCAGTTCTTC. Its protein product is CAIASGGAVYEQFF.

This clonotype was seen at least ten times. The V gene is TRBV7-9, the J gene TRBJ2-5; TRBD2 matches at 10 bases. CDR1 SEHNR and CDR2 FQNEAQ come from the germline V gene (reference sequence). V gave up 1 base and J gave up 1 base; unmatched junction bases: 0. There are 15 residues in the CDR3. This CDR3 reads CASSLGTSGQETQYF. The CDR3 nucleotides read TGTGCCAGCAGCTTAGGGACTAGCGGCCAAGAGACCCAGTACTTC.

This clonotype showed up many times. The chain couples TRBV10-3 to TRBJ2-7; 8 bases are shared with TRBD2. CDR1 and CDR2 (germline): ENHRY, SYGVKD. This CDR3 contains 15 residues. The V and J ends lost 4 bases and 5 bases, in that order; junction bases with no gene match: 10. CDR3 protein: CAISGKAGVSDEQYF. CDR3 coding DNA: TGTGCCATCAGTGGTAAAGCGGGGGTATCCGACGAGCAGTACTTC.

This clonotype was seen many times. This chain joins TRBV6-6 and TRBJ1-1; possibly TRBD1 for D (6 bases). Germline V CDR1 and CDR2: MNHNY, SVGAGI (reference sequence). V lost 7 bases, J lost 3 bases, and 12 bases lay in between. CDR3 length: 13 amino acids. CDR3 nucleotides: TGTGCCAGCACAAGACAGGCCTACACTGAAGCTTTCTTT. It translates to CASTRQAYTEAFF.

At least ten counts were recorded for this clonotype. This CDR3 reads CASSPAGSSYEQYF. The CDR3 nucleotides are TGTGCCAGCAGCCCGGCAGGAAGCTCCTACGAGCAGTACTTC. The genes are TRBV7-2 and TRBJ2-7; D gene ambiguous. V shed 5 bases and J shed 0 bases, with 11 bases lying between them. Germline CDR1 SGHTA, CDR2 FQGNSA. The length of the CDR3 is 14 residues.